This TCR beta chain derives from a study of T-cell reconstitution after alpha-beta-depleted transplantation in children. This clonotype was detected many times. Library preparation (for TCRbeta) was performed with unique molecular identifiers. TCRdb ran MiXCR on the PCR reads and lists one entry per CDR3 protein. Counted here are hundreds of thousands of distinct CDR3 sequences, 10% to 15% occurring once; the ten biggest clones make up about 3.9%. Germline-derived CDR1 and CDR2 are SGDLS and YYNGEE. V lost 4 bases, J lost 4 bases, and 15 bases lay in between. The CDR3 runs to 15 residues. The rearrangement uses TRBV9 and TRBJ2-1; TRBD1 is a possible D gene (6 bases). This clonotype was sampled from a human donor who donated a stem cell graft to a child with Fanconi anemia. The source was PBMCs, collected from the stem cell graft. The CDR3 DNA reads TGTGCCAGCAGCCCCCACATGACAGGATACAATGAGCAGTTCTTC. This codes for CASSPHMTGYNEQFF.